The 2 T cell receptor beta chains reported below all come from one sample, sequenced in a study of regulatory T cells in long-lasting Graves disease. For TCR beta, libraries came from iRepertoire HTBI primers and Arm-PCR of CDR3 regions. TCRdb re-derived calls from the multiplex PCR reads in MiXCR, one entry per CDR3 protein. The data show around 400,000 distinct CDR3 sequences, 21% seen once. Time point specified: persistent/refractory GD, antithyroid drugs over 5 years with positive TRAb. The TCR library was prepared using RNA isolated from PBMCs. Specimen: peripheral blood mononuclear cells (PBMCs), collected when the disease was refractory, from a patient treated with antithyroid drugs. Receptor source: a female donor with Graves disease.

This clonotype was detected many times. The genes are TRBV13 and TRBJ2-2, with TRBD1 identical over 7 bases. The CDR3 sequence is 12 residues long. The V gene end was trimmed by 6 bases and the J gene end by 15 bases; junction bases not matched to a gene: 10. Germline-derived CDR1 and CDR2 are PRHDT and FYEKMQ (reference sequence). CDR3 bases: TGTGCCAGCAGTCGTACAGGGGCAAGAATGTTTTTT. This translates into CASSRTGARMFF.

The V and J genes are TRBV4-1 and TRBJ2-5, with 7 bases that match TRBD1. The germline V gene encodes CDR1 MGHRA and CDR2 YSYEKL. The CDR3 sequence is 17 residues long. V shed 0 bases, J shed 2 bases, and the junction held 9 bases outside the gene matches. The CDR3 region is CASSQDPSKGAQETQYF. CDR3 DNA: TGCGCCAGCAGCCAAGATCCTAGTAAGGGGGCACAAGAGACCCAGTACTTC.